This T cell receptor (beta chain) came from a study of T cell responses to AZD1222 COVID-19 vaccine. Study conclusions and caveats: Dominant CD4 TCR responses targeted spike regions 160-218 and 743-854.

About this clone: Its cognate antigen is unknown.

Libraries were prepared by immunoSEQ multiplex PCR; TCRdb keeps only in-frame clonotypes and omits some of them. The sample shows fewer than 120,000 clones, around 81% of them seen only once. Germline V gene sequence: CDR1 ENHRY, CDR2 SYGVKD. The CDR3 spans 15 residues. The ends were cut back, 6 bases at V and 5 bases at J, with 16 bases in the middle. This TCR was recovered from an adult in good health. The chain has TRBV10-3 and TRBJ1-4; unclear D gene. The input for sequencing was peripheral blood, taken on day 0 of AZD1222 vaccination. The CDR3 DNA is TGTGCCATCAGCAGCCGGGCCGCAGACAATGAAAAACTGTTTTTT. Translated, it gives CAISSRAADNEKLFF.